The 8 T cell receptor beta chains given below trace back to one sample, sequenced in a study of blood T cells in healthy people across ages. Primed by a sample-barcoded 5' primer and a J-beta primer mix, a second PCR proceeded for about 7 to 11 cycles. TCRdb reprocessed the 5' RACE reads via MiXCR and lists one record per CDR3 protein. Among 1.5 million to 2 million distinct CDR3 sequences listed, about 50% were seen once. Sequencing was carried out using blood. The receptor source for this set is a woman aged 40 to 50 in good health.

The chain recombines TRBV12-3 or TRBV12-4 with TRBJ1-1, with D possibly TRBD1 on 5 matching bases. This CDR3 is built from 16 residues. The ends were cut back, 6 bases at V and 0 bases at J, with 17 bases in the middle. The CDR3 reads CASSPTPGGMNTEAFF. For the CDR3, the DNA is TGTGCCAGCAGCCCAACCCCGGGGGGGATGAACACTGAAGCTTTCTTT.

V is TRBV28 and J is TRBJ2-1; a weak D match, TRBD2 (6 bases). This CDR3 spans 16 amino acids. V gave up 4 bases and J gave up 8 bases, with 21 bases separating them. Germline V gives CDR1 MDHEN, CDR2 SYDVKM. CDR3: CASSSMRDWGNDEQFF. The CDR3 nucleotides read TGTGCCAGCAGTTCAATGCGGGACTGGGGGAACGATGAGCAGTTCTTC. Complete variable domain (other parts from reference TRBV28 and TRBJ2-1): DVKVTQSSRYLVKRTGEKVFLECVQDMDHENMFWYRQDPGLGLRLIYFSYDVKMKEKGDIPEGYSVSREKKERFSLILESASTNQTSMYLCASSSMRDWGNDEQFFGPGTRLTVL.

The chain combines TRBV21-1 with TRBJ2-1; TRBD2, the table's D call, was not compared with the DNA. TRBV21-1 is a known pseudogene. CDR3 size: 21 residues. The chain's CDR3 is CASSKKAKGRSGGASYNEQFF. In nucleotides, the CDR3 is TGTGCCAGCAGCAAAAAAGCAAAGGGGAGAAGCGGGGGGGCGTCCTACAATGAGCAGTTCTTC.

V and J are TRBV5-1 and TRBJ2-5; 7 bases agree with TRBD2. With 5 bases clipped from V and 9 bases from J, the junction kept 16 bases outside the gene matches. The CDR3 is made up of 15 amino acids. The V gene's germline CDR1 is SGHRS and CDR2 YFSETQ. The CDR3 here is CASSKLASEAGAQYF. The CDR3 DNA reads as TGCGCCAGCAGTAAATTGGCTAGCGAGGCGGGAGCCCAGTACTTC. The complete variable domain, with remaining parts taken from reference TRBV5-1 and TRBJ2-5, reads KAGVTQTPRYLIKTRGQQVTLSCSPISGHRSVSWYQQTPGQGLQFLFEYFSETQRNKGNFPGRFSGRQFSNSRSEMNVSTLELGDSALYLCASSKLASEAGAQYFGPGTRLLVL.

V and J are TRBV7-2 and TRBJ1-6, with 7 bases aligning to TRBD1. The CDR3 is 13 amino acids. V trimming: 7 bases; J trimming: 9 bases; junction bases outside the gene matches: 6. Germline CDR1 reads SGHTA; CDR2 reads FQGNSA. The CDR3 sequence is CASTTQGGSPLHF. The CDR3 coding sequence is TGTGCCAGCACCACCCAGGGGGGTTCACCCCTCCACTTT. Full variable domain (missing parts from reference TRBV7-2 and TRBJ1-6): GAGVSQSPSNKVTEKGKDVELRCDPISGHTALYWYRQSLGQGLEFLIYFQGNSAPDKSGLPSDRFSAERTGGSVSTLTIQRTQQEDSAVYLCASTTQGGSPLHFGNGTRLTVT.

This clonotype was detected only a few times. The chain carries TRBV20-1 and TRBJ2-3, with D possibly TRBD1 on 5 matching bases. Germline CDR1 and CDR2: DFQATT and SNEGSKA (reference sequence). The V end was cut by 4 bases, the J end by 0 bases, with 11 bases between. The CDR3 consists of 14 residues. The CDR3 loop reads CSATLDRSTDTQYF. The CDR3 region has the DNA TGCAGTGCTACCCTCGACAGAAGCACAGATACGCAGTATTTT.

This chain links TRBV7-2 with TRBJ2-1; D call uncertain. This CDR3 spans 13 amino acids. Trimming shortened V by 4 bases and J by 13 bases, and 17 bases separated the two germline ends. CDR1 is SGHTA and CDR2 is FQGNSA in the germline V gene. This chain's CDR3 is CASSSHQQETQFF. The CDR3 DNA reads as TGTGCCAGCAGCTCGCACCAGCAAGAGACCCAGTTCTTC.

Here the CDR3 DNA reads TGCAGTGCAGCTGATAACTATGGCTACACCTTC. Its protein product is CSAADNYGYTF. The chain carries TRBV20-1 and TRBJ1-2, with D uncertain. CDR1 and CDR2 (germline): DFQATT, SNEGSKA (reference sequence). This CDR3 has 11 residues. With 6 bases removed from V and 1 base from J, the gap between germline ends came to 6 bases.